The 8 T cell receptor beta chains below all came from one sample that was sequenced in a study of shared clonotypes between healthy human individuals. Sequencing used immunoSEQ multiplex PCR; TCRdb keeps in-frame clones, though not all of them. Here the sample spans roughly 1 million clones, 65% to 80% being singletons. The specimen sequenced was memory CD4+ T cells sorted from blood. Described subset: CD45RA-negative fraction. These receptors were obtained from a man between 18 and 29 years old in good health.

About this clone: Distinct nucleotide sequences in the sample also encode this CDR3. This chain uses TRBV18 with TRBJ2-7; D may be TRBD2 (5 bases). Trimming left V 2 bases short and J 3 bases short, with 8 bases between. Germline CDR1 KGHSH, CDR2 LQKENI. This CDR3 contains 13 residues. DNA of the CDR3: TGTGCCAGCTCACCATCGGGGAGCTACGAGCAGTACTTC. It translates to CASSPSGSYEQYF.

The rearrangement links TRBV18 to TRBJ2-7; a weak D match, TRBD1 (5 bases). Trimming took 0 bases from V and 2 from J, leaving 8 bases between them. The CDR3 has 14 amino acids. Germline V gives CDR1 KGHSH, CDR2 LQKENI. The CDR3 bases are TGTGCCAGCTCACCACCAGGGGTACCCTACGAGCAGTACTTC. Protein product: CASSPPGVPYEQYF.

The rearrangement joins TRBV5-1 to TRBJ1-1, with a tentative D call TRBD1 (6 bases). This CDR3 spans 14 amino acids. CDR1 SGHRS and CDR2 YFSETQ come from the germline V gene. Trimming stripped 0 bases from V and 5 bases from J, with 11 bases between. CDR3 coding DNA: TGCGCCAGCAGCTTGGGACAGGTGGGAACTGAAGCTTTCTTT. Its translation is CASSLGQVGTEAFF.

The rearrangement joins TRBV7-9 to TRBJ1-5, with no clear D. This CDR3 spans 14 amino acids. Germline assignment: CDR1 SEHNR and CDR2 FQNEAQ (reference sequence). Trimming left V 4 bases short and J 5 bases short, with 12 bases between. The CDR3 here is CASSSLGRDQPQHF. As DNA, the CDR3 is TGTGCCAGCAGCTCCCTCGGGAGGGATCAGCCCCAGCATTTT.

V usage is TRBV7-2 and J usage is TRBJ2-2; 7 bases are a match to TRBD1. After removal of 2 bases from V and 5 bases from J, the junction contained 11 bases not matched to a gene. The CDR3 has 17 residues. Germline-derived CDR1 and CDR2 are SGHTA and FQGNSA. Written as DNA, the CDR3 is TGTGCCAGCAGCTTATCCTATGGGACAGTACCTACCGGGGAGCTGTTTTTT. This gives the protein CASSLSYGTVPTGELFF.

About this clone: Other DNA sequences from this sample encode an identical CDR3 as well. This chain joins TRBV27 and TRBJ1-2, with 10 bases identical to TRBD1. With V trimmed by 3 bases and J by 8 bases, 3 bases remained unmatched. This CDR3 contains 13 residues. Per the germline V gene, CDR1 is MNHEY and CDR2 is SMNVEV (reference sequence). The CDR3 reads CASSLTGGWGYTF. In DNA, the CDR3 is TGTGCCAGCAGTTTGACAGGGGGCTGGGGCTACACCTTC.

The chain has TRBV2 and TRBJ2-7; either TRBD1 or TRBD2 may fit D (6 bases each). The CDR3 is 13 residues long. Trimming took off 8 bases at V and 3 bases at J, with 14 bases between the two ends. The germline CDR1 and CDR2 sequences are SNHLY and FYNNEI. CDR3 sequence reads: CASAVQGLYEQYF. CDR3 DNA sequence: TGTGCCAGCGCCGTACAGGGACTCTACGAGCAGTACTTC.

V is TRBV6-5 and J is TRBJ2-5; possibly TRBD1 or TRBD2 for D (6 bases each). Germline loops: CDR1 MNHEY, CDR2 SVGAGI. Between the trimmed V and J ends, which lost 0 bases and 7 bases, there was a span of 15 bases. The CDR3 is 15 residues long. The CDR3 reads CASSYSGHGGGTQYF. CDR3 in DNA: TGTGCCAGCAGTTACTCGGGACACGGGGGAGGGACCCAGTACTTC.